This entry lists 6 T cell receptor beta chains sequenced from one sample in a study of radiation and T cells in renal cell carcinoma. Sequencing used immunoSEQ multiplex PCR; TCRdb keeps in-frame clones, though not all of them. The sample records tens of thousands of clones, just over 85% being singletons. The time point denotes: blood 2 weeks post-SBRT. Treatment specified: 15 Gy SBRT to primary tumor, nephrectomy 4 weeks later. The specimen comprised blood, sampled from a patient whose treatment included radiotherapy and nephrectomy. The receptors come from a woman between 50 and 59 years old with renal cell carcinoma.

This clone was seen only once. The genes are TRBV30 and TRBJ2-7; D remains unclear. V lost 0 bases, J lost 7 bases, and 13 bases lay in between. This CDR3 region has 13 residues. Germline V lookup: CDR1 GTSNPN, CDR2 SVGIG (reference sequence). As DNA, the CDR3 is TGTGCCTGGAGTGTTAAGGGTATTCGGGAGCAGTACTTC. It encodes CAWSVKGIREQYF.

V gene TRBV25-1 combines with J gene TRBJ2-7, with TRBD1 matching 7 bases. This CDR3 has 14 residues. The J segment lost 5 bases and the V segment lost 5 bases, leaving 9 bases of the junction unmatched. The germline CDR1 and CDR2 sequences are MGHDK and SYGVNS. CDR3 region: CASSRPGQRNEQYF. CDR3 in DNA: TGTGCCAGCAGTAGACCGGGACAGAGGAACGAGCAGTACTTC.

This rearrangement joins TRBV7-9 to TRBJ1-1, with 10 bases lining up with TRBD1. Trimming removed 6 bases from V and 0 bases from J; junction bases left unmatched: 10. This CDR3 contains 17 residues. Germline V lookup: CDR1 SEHNR, CDR2 FQNEAQ (reference sequence). CDR3 amino acids: CASSSRDRGSLNTEAFF. The CDR3 bases are TGTGCCAGCAGTAGCCGGGACAGGGGATCCCTGAACACTGAAGCTTTCTTT.

The chain carries TRBV4-3 and TRBJ2-3; D is undetermined. Trimming shortened V by 0 bases and J by 2 bases, and 12 bases separated the two germline ends. The CDR3 is 16 amino acids. The germline gives CDR1 LGHNA, CDR2 YSLEER. CDR3 sequence (DNA): TGCGCCAGCAGCCAAGATAGAGGCTTTTACACAGATACGCAGTATTTT. Translation gives CASSQDRGFYTDTQYF.

The chain combines TRBV5-1 with TRBJ1-1, with 9 nucleotides matching TRBD1. The V gene end was trimmed by 4 bases and the J gene end by 2 bases; junction bases not matched to a gene: 6. The germline gives CDR1 SGHRS, CDR2 YFSETQ. The CDR3 length is 15 residues. The CDR3 reads CASSLGTGSNTEAFF. DNA for the CDR3: TGCGCCAGCAGCCTCGGGACAGGGAGCAACACTGAAGCTTTCTTT.

The chain recombines TRBV10-1 with TRBJ2-7, with TRBD1 identical over 8 bases. V lost 3 bases and J lost 4; bases outside the gene matches: 5. The CDR3 has 14 residues. Germline CDR1 WNHNN, CDR2 SYGVQD (reference sequence). This CDR3 reads CASSDGQGAYEQYF. The CDR3 coding sequence is TGCGCCAGCAGTGACGGACAGGGTGCTTACGAGCAGTACTTC.